The 12 T cell receptor beta chains below all came from one sample that was sequenced in a study of blood T cell repertoires in COVID-19. This table comes from immunoSEQ multiplex PCR, and its TCRdb copy is limited to in-frame clones, with some not included. Among approximately 350,000 clones listed, about 89% were seen once. The sequencing sample was made of peripheral blood. These receptors came from a man aged 35-49 years with acute or convalescent COVID-19.

The chain has TRBV4-3 and TRBJ1-1; no clear D gene. CDR3 length: 14 amino acids. In germline, CDR1 is LGHNA, CDR2 YSLEER. Trimming removed 0 bases from V and 7 bases from J, with 12 bases in between. The CDR3 bases are TGCGCCAGCAGCCAAGACCTGGGGAGGAGTGAAGCTTTCTTT. This translates into CASSQDLGRSEAFF.

This clone was counted a single time. CDR3 bases: TGTGCCAGCAGCAAACCTATTAACACTGAAGCTTTCTTT. Translation: CASSKPINTEAFF. This chain connects TRBV12-3 or TRBV12-4 to TRBJ1-1; D is undetermined. Trimming cost V 6 bases and J 2 bases, with 10 bases left between them. There are 13 residues in the CDR3.

The V gene is TRBV7-9, the J gene TRBJ2-1, with 10 bases matching TRBD1. After removal of 5 bases from V and 7 bases from J, the junction contained 8 bases not matched to a gene. The CDR3 is 15 amino acids. Germline assignment: CDR1 SEHNR and CDR2 FQNEAQ (reference sequence). The CDR3 loop is CASSTRQGARNEQFF. Here the CDR3 DNA reads TGTGCCAGCAGCACCCGACAGGGGGCGCGTAATGAGCAGTTCTTC.

The V gene is TRBV7-2, the J gene TRBJ2-1; TRBD1 might be the D (5 bases). Germline V gene sequence: CDR1 SGHTA, CDR2 FQGNSA. The CDR3 contains 15 residues. V was clipped by 5 bases and J by 9 bases, with 20 bases between them. As DNA, the CDR3 is TGTGCCAGCAGCCCTCTCCTAGGGGTCTCGGGTGAGCAGTTCTTC. Translation gives CASSPLLGVSGEQFF.

The rearrangement links TRBV18 to TRBJ1-2, with TRBD1 identical over 11 bases. From germline, CDR1 is KGHSH and CDR2 LQKENI. V lost 3 bases, J lost 3 bases, and 15 bases stayed unmatched. The CDR3 runs 19 residues. CDR3 region: CASSPPIRTGGAPHYGYTF. The CDR3 DNA reads TGTGCCAGCTCACCTCCCATCCGGACAGGGGGCGCACCCCACTATGGCTACACCTTC. Full variable domain (rest looked up from reference TRBV18 and TRBJ1-2): NAGVMQNPRHLVRRRGQEARLRCSPMKGHSHVYWYRQLPEEGLKFMVYLQKENIIDESGMPKERFSAEFPKEGPSILRIQQVVRGDSAAYFCASSPPIRTGGAPHYGYTFGSGTRLTVV.

The chain links TRBV12-3 or TRBV12-4 to TRBJ2-2; unclear D gene. The CDR3 has 13 residues. V lost 9 bases and J lost 1, with 9 bases in between. The CDR3 DNA reads as TGTGCCAGTTCAAAACTGAACACCGGGGAGCTGTTTTTT. Translated, it gives CASSKLNTGELFF.

The V gene is TRBV5-6, the J gene TRBJ1-5; 8 bases line up with TRBD1. J gave up 9 bases and V 4 bases, and 12 bases lay outside the gene matches. The CDR3 has 15 residues. Germline V gene sequence: CDR1 SGHDT, CDR2 YYEEEE. The CDR3 protein is CASSRADRAWGPQHF. CDR3 nucleotide sequence: TGTGCCAGCAGCAGGGCGGACAGGGCCTGGGGGCCCCAGCATTTT.

This rearrangement joins TRBV9 to TRBJ1-6; 7 nucleotides match TRBD1. The ends lost 3 bases at V and 6 bases at J; junction bases unmatched: 6. Germline lookup yields CDR1 SGDLS and CDR2 YYNGEE. The CDR3 loop spans 15 amino acids. The CDR3 DNA is TGTGCCAGCAGCGCCGAGACAGGGTCTAATTCACCCCTCCACTTT. Translating gives CASSAETGSNSPLHF.

The rearrangement uses TRBV3-1 (or the pseudogene TRBV3-2) and TRBJ2-2, with a weak D call TRBD2 (6 bases). From germline, CDR1 is LGHDT and CDR2 YNNKEL (reference sequence). Trimming shortened V by 5 bases and J by 3 bases, and 13 bases separated the two germline ends. CDR3 size: 15 residues. The CDR3: CASSSPGLHTGELFF. As DNA, the CDR3 is TGTGCCAGCAGCAGCCCGGGACTTCACACCGGGGAGCTGTTTTTT.

This rearrangement joins TRBV6-6 to TRBJ1-1; 9 nucleotides line up with TRBD1. This CDR3 has 15 residues. Germline-derived CDR1 and CDR2 are MNHNY and SVGAGI (reference sequence). V trimming: 2 bases; J trimming: 7 bases; junction bases outside the gene matches: 8. The CDR3 DNA reads TGTGCCAGCAGTTACGGGACAGGGAGAGTTCATGAAGCTTTCTTT. It specifies CASSYGTGRVHEAFF.

The V gene is TRBV19, the J gene TRBJ2-1; 9 nucleotides line up with TRBD1. The CDR3 is 15 residues long. V lost 5 bases to trimming and J lost 2 bases; unmatched junction nucleotides: 4. Per germline, CDR1 LNHDA and CDR2 SQIVND (reference sequence). The CDR3 DNA reads TGTGCCAGTAGTCCGGGACAGGGAGCCTACAATGAGCAGTTCTTC. Protein sequence: CASSPGQGAYNEQFF.

This clone was seen only a few times. The same CDR3 can be traced to other DNA sequences in this sample. The chain links TRBV27 to TRBJ2-7; 12 nucleotides align to TRBD1. The CDR3 contains 15 residues. With V trimmed by 3 bases and J by 4 bases, 4 bases remained unmatched. The V gene's germline CDR1 is MNHEY and CDR2 SMNVEV (reference sequence). CDR3 sequence (DNA): TGTGCCAGCAGTTTGGGGACAGGGGGCGGGTACGAGCAGTACTTC. It yields the protein CASSLGTGGGYEQYF.